The T cell receptor (beta chain) under discussion was sequenced for a study of regulatory T cells in long-lasting Graves disease. Whole-study results and caveats: Between persistent patients, thousands of public clonotypes were shared, exceeding the approximately 990 shared between new patients.

There are 13 residues in the CDR3. With 1 base clipped from V and 11 bases from J, the junction kept 4 bases outside the gene matches. The sample's time point: newly diagnosed GD, antithyroid drugs for less than 3 months. PBMC RNA served as the TCR library source. Investigators prepared the TCR beta libraries by applying iRepertoire HTBI primers and Arm-PCR of CDR3 regions. TCRdb processed the multiplex PCR reads anew with MiXCR; each CDR3 protein has one entry. The data hold about 620,000 distinct CDR3 sequences, with about 16% observed a single time. This clonotype appeared many times. Its antigen remains unknown. The data were also submitted as part of a second study, on T cells in Graves' hyperthyroidism and ophthalmopathy. That study reports: A patient was excluded if there was uncontrolled infection, other autoimmune disease, pregnancy or lactation. Clinicians diagnosed patients from clinical symptoms, serum thyroxine and TRAb, thyroid ultrasound and orbital computed tomography. Using 13 V-J features, a model discriminated ophthalmopathy from stable hyperthyroidism.

The receptor was isolated from a woman aged 25 to 39 with Graves disease. This material consisted of peripheral blood mononuclear cells (PBMCs), taken at new diagnosis, from a patient treated with antithyroid drugs. The chain uses TRBV12-3 or TRBV12-4 and TRBJ1-1, with 10 bases aligning to TRBD1. CDR3 bases: TGTGCCAGCAGTTTAGGACAGGGGGCAGTGGCTTTCTTT. This codes for CASSLGQGAVAFF.